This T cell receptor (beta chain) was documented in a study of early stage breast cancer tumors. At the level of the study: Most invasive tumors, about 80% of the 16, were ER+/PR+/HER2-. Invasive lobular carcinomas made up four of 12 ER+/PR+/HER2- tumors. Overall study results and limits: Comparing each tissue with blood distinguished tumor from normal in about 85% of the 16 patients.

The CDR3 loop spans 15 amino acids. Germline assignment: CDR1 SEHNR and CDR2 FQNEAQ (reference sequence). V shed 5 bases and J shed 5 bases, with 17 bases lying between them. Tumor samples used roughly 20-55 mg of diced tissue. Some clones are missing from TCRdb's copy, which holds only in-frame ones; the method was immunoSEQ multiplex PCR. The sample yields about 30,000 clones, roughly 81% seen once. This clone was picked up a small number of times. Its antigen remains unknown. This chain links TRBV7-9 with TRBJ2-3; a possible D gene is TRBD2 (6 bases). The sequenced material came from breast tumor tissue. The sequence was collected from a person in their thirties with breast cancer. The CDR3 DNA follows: TGTGCCAGCAGCACCGGGTGGGGAGGAGTAGATACGCAGTATTTT. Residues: CASSTGWGGVDTQYF.